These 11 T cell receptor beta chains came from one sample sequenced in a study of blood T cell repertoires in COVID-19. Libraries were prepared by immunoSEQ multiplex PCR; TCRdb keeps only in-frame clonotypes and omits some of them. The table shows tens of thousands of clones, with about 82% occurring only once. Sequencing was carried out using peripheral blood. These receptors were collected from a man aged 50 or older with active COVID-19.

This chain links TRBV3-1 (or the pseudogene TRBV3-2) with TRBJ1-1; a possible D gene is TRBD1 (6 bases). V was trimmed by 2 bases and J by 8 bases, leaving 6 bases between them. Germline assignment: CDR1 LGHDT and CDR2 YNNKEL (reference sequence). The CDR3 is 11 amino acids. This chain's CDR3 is CASSQTGEAFF. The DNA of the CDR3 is TGTGCCAGCAGCCAAACAGGGGAAGCTTTCTTT.

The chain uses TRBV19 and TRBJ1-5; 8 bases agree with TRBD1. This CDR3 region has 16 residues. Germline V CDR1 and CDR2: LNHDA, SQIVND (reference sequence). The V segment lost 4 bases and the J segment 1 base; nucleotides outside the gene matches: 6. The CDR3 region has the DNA TGTGCCAGTAGTAGAGGACAGGGTCGAAGCAATCAGCCCCAGCATTTT. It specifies CASSRGQGRSNQPQHF.

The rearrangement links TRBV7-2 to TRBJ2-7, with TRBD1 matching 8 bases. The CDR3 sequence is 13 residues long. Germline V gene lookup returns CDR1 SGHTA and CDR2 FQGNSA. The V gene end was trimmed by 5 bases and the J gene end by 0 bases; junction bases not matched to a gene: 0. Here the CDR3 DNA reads TGTGCCAGCAGCACAGGGGGCTCCTACGAGCAGTACGTC. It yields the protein CASSTGGSYEQYV.

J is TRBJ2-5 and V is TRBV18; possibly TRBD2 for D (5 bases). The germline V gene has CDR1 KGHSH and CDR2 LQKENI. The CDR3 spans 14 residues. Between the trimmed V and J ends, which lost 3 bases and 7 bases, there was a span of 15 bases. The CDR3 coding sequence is TGTGCCAGCTCACCTGGACTGGAAAAAGGGACCCAGTACTTC. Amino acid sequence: CASSPGLEKGTQYF.

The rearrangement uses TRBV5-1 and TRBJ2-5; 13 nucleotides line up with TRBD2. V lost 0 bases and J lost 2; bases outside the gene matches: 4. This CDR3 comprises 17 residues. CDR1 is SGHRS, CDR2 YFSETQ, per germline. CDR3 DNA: TGCGCCAGCAGCTTGGCGGGGACTAGCGGGGCTCAAGAGACCCAGTACTTC. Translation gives CASSLAGTSGAQETQYF.

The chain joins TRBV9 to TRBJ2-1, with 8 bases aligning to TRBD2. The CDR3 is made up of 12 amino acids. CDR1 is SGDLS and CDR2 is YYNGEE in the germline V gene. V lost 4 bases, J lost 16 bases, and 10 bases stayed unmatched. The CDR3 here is CASSRLAQDLFF. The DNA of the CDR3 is TGTGCCAGCAGCAGACTAGCGCAAGACCTATTCTTC.

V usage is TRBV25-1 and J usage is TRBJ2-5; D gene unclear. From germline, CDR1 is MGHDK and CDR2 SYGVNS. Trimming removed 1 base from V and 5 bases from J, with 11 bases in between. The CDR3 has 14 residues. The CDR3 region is CASSESPVRETQYF. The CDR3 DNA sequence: TGTGCCAGCAGTGAATCACCGGTACGGGAGACCCAGTACTTC.

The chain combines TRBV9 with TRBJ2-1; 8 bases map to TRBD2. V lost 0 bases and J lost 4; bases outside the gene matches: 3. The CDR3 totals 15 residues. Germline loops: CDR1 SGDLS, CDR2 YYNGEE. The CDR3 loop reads CASSVDSGSYNEQFF. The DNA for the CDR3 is TGTGCCAGCAGCGTAGACAGCGGGAGTTACAATGAGCAGTTCTTC.

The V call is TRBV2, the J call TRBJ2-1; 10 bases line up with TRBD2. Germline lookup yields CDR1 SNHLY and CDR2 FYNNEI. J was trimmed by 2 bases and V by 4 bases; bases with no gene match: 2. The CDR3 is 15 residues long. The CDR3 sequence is CASSAGLAAYNEQFF. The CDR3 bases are TGTGCCAGCAGTGCCGGACTAGCGGCCTACAATGAGCAGTTCTTC.

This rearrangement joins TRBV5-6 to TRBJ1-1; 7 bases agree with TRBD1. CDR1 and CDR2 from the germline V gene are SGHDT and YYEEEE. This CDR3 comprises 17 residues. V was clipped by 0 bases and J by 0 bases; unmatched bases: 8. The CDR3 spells CASSLARGNMLNTEAFF. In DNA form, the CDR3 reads TGTGCCAGCAGCTTGGCCAGGGGGAACATGTTGAACACTGAAGCTTTCTTT.

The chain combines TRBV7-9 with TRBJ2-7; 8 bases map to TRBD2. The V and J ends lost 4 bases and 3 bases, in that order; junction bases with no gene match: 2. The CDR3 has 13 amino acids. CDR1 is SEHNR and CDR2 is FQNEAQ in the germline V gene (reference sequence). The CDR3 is CASSSTSGYEQYF. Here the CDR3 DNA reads TGTGCCAGCAGCTCCACTAGCGGCTACGAGCAGTACTTC.